This TCR beta chain was profiled in a study of blood T cell repertoires in COVID-19. Study details: Donors in the United States, Italy and Spain gave samples during acute or convalescent COVID-19.

Profiling relied on immunoSEQ multiplex PCR, and the TCRdb table lists in-frame clones only, not all of them. Among about 190,000 clones listed, 82% were seen once. This clone turned up a few times. This CDR3 is built from 17 residues. The V and J ends lost 3 bases and 5 bases, in that order; junction bases with no gene match: 12. Germline V gene lookup returns CDR1 SGHDT and CDR2 YYEEEE. The Seattle patients joined while their infection was active and were tracked longitudinally afterward. V usage is TRBV5-6 and J usage is TRBJ2-2; 8 nucleotides align to TRBD1. The sequence came from a woman between 55 and 75 years old with COVID-19, enrolled during active disease. The specimen sequenced was peripheral blood. The CDR3 region has the DNA TGTGCCAGCAGCTCCGACAGGGGAGGAGGGGGAACCGGGGAGCTGTTTTTT. Residues: CASSSDRGGGGTGELFF.